Listed below are T cell receptor beta chains from one sample, sequenced in a study of cytotoxic CD8 clonotypes in ibrutinib-treated CLL. Using immunoSEQ multiplex PCR, the repertoire was profiled, and TCRdb retains in-frame clones only, with some absent. The table records around 29,000 clones, 69% of them present only once. The material was PBMCs, obtained after 24 months of ibrutinib treatment. These receptors came from a human donor with chronic lymphocytic leukemia. CDR3s include the opening cysteine and the closing phenylalanine or tryptophan. A D gene is named only where the DNA matches it firmly.

>TRBV28|TRBD2
CASGTLAGGERTQYF
>TRBV2|.
CASSVVQGGSPLHF
>TRBV5-6|.
CASSFRAEAFF
>TRBV5-1|.
CASSRSQSTTGELFF
>TRBV7-2|.
CASSSPVGTNQPQHF
>TRBV6-5|.
CASSYRQGNSPLHF
>TRBV6-5|.
CASSYGHPLTDEAFF
>TRBV7-2|.
CAKGEGYEQYF
>TRBV19|.
CASSLDRSAYNEQFF
>TRBV15|.
CATSRDFRGGEQYF
>TRBV27|.
CASSLIGGAEAFF
>TRBV9|TRBD1
CASRRTGTGAPDTQYF